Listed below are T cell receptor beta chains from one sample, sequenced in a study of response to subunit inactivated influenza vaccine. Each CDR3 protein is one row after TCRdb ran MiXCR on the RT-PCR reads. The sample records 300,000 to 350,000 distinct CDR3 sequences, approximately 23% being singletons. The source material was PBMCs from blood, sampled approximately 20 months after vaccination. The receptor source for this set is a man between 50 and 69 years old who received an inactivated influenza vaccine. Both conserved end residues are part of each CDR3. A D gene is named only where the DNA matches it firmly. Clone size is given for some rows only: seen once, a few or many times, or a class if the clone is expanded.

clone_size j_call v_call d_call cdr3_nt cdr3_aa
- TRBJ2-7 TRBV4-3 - TGCGCCAGCAGCCAAGTGATGGGTCCCCACGAGCAGTACTTC CASSQVMGPHEQYF
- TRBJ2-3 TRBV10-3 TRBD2 TGTGCCATCAGAGGGCGGGAGGGCGAAGATACGCAGTATTTT CAIRGREGEDTQYF
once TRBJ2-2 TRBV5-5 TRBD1 TGTGCCAGCAGCTCCGGGACAGGGGGCTCCGGGGAGCTGTTTTTT CASSSGTGGSGELFF
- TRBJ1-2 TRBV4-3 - TGCGCCAGCAGCCAAGAGGCCATAAGGAGGTCTAACTATGGCTACACCTTC CASSQEAIRRSNYGYTF
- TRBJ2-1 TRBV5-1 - TGCGCCAGCAGCTTGGGACAGGTTGGAGTCGATGAGCAGTTCTTC CASSLGQVGVDEQFF
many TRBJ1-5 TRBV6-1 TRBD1 TGTGCCAGCAGTAGCCGGGACAGGGGGAACAATCAGCCCCAGCATTTT CASSSRDRGNNQPQHF
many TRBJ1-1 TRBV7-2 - TGTGCCAGCAGGTTAAACACTGAAGCTTTCTTT CASRLNTEAFF
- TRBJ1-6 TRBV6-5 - TGTGCCAGCAGTTACCTCCCAATTGGGGTTAGGCTTCATCAATCACCCCTCCACTTT CASSYLPIGVRLHQSPLHF
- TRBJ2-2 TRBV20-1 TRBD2 TGCAGTGCCGGGCCGGGGGGGCCTTTGACCGGGGAGCTGTTTTTT CSAGPGGPLTGELFF
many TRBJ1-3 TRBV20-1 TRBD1 TGCAGTGCTAGACCCCAGGGACAGGGGAGAGGAAACACCATATATTTT CSARPQGQGRGNTIYF
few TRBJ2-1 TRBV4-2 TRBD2 TGTGCCAGCAGCCAAGACCATAGCGGGGGGGAGGAGTTCTTC CASSQDHSGGEEFF
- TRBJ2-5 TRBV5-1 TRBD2 TGCGCCAGCAGCTTGGCGGGGACTACCTACAGTGGAGAGACCCAGTACTTC CASSLAGTTYSGETQYF
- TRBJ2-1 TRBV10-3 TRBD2 TGTGCCATCAGTACCCTAGCGGGGAATTACAATGAGCAGTTCTTC CAISTLAGNYNEQFF
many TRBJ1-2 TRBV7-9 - TGTGCCAGCAGCTTCGCACCCAACTATGGCTACACCTTC CASSFAPNYGYTF
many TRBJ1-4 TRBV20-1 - TGCAGTGCTAGAGGCCGGGACATAACTAATGAAAAACTGTTTTTT CSARGRDITNEKLFF
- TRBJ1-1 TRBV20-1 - TGCAGTGCTAGAGAATTCGGTGAAGCTTTCTTT CSAREFGEAFF
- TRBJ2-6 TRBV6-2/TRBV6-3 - TGTGCCAGCAGCCTTCCAAAGTCTGGGGCCAACGTCCTGACTTTC CASSLPKSGANVLTF
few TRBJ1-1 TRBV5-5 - TGTGCCAGCAGCAGGTACCAGGGAGCGAGCACTGAAGCTTTCTTT CASSRYQGASTEAFF
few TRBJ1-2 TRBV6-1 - TGTGCCAGCAGCCAGAGGGGGTCCTATGGCTACACCTTC CASSQRGSYGYTF
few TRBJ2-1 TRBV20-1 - TGCAGTGCTAGAGATTTGCGAGGGTCTCACAATGAGCAGTTCTTC CSARDLRGSHNEQFF
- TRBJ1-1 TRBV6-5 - TGTGCCAGCAGTTACCAAGGCCCCCCCTTGAACACTGAAGCTTTCTTT CASSYQGPPLNTEAFF
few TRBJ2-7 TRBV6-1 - TGTGCCAGCAGCTCAACGACTCTAACCTACGAGCAGTACTTC CASSSTTLTYEQYF
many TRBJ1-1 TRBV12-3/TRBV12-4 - TGTGCCAGCAGTTCCATTACTGAAGCTTTCTTT CASSSITEAFF
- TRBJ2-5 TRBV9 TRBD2 TGTGCCAGCAGTCAAAGCGGGAGCCCCCAAACGAGAGAGACCCAGTACTTC CASSQSGSPQTRETQYF
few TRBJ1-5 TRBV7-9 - TGTGCCAGCGGCCAGACTAGCCAGCCCCAGCATTTT CASGQTSQPQHF
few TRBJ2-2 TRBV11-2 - TGTGCCAGCAGCTTACAAGCGACCCTCACCGGGGAGCTGTTTTTT CASSLQATLTGELFF
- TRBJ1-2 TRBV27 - TGTGCCAGCAGTTTCGCTGGGAGGGAAACCTATGGCTACACCTTC CASSFAGRETYGYTF
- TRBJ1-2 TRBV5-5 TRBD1 TGTGCCAGCAGCCTACAGAGGCCCGGACAGGGCTATGGCTACACCTTC CASSLQRPGQGYGYTF
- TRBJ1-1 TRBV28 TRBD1 TGTGCCAGCACTTGGGACAGGGGGCTCCCTGGAGCTTTCTTT CASTWDRGLPGAFF
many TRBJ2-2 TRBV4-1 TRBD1 TGCGCCAGCAGCCTCCTAGGACAGGGGGACTACACCGGGGAGCTGTTTTTT CASSLLGQGDYTGELFF
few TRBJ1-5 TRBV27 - TGTGCCAGCAGTTTAGGGCCCCATAGCAATCAGCCCCAGCATTTT CASSLGPHSNQPQHF
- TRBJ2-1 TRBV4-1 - TGCGCCAGCAGCCTCCTCTTAGCGCCCCTGGCCCGCCAGCAGTTCTTC CASSLLLAPLARQQFF
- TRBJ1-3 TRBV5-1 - TGCGCCAGCAGCTTGGGGCAGACCGGCAACACCATATATTTT CASSLGQTGNTIYF
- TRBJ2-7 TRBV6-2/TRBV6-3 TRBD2 TGTGCCAGCACTAAGGGACTAGCGGGAGAGAATTCCTACGAGCAGTACTTC CASTKGLAGENSYEQYF
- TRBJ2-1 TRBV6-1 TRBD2 TGTGCCACTGTCCGTAGCGGGGGGGGCAATGAGCAGTTCTTC CATVRSGGGNEQFF
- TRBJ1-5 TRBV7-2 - TGTGCCAGCAGCCCACAGGGTGGCCAGGCCCAGCATTTT CASSPQGGQAQHF
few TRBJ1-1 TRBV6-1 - TGTGCCAGCAGTCCCCGGACAGTCAGGAACACTGAAGCTTTCTTT CASSPRTVRNTEAFF
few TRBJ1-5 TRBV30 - TGTGCCTGGAGTACCCACGGACAGCTAAATCAGCCCCAGCATTTT CAWSTHGQLNQPQHF
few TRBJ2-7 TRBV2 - TGTGCCTCGGGCACTACCTACGAGCAGTACTTC CASGTTYEQYF
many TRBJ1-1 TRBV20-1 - TGCAGTGCTAGTCACCCCAGGGGTGCCACTGAAGCTTTCTTT CSASHPRGATEAFF
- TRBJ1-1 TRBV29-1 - TGCAGCGTTGAAGGAGTGGCTGGAACACTCAACACTGAAGCTTTCTTT CSVEGVAGTLNTEAFF
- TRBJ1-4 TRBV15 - TGTGCCACCAGCAGCAGGGGTTCCACTAATGAAAAACTGTTTTTT CATSSRGSTNEKLFF
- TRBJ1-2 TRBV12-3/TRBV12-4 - TGTGCCAGCAGTTTAGCGGCAGCAAACTATGGCTACACCTTC CASSLAAANYGYTF
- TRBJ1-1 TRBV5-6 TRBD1 TGTGCCAGCAGCCCAACCGGGACAGGGGAAGCTTTCTTT CASSPTGTGEAFF
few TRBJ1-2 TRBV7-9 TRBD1 TGTGCCAGCAGCTCGCCGCGCAAAAAAACAGGGGTTTATGGCTACACCTTC CASSSPRKKTGVYGYTF
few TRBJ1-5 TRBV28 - TGTGCCAGCAGTTTATCTATCGGGTTAGGGTCGGGCAATCAGCCCCAGCATTTT CASSLSIGLGSGNQPQHF
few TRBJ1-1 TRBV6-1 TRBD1 TGTGCCACAGGGAGCAGGGGGAGAATCACTGAAGCTTTCTTT CATGSRGRITEAFF
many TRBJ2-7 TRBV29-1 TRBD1 TGCAGCGTTGCGAGGGGGCTATCCTACGAGCAGTACTTC CSVARGLSYEQYF
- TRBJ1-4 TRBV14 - TGTGCCAGCAGCCAAGGTGCCGGGGACCAACTGTTTTTT CASSQGAGDQLFF
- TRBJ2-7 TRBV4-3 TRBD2 TGCGCCAGCAGCAGACGTCTGCGCGGGGGGACCTACGAGCAGTACTTC CASSRRLRGGTYEQYF
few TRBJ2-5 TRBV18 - TGTGCCAGCTCACCAAATCCCGGGACTGGAATCCAAGAGACCCAGTACTTC CASSPNPGTGIQETQYF
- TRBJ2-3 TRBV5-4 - TGTGCCAGCAACAGACAGGACGTGGATACGCAGTATTTT CASNRQDVDTQYF
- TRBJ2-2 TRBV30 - TGTGCCTGGTCCCAGGGCGGGGACACCGGGGAGCTGTTTTTT CAWSQGGDTGELFF